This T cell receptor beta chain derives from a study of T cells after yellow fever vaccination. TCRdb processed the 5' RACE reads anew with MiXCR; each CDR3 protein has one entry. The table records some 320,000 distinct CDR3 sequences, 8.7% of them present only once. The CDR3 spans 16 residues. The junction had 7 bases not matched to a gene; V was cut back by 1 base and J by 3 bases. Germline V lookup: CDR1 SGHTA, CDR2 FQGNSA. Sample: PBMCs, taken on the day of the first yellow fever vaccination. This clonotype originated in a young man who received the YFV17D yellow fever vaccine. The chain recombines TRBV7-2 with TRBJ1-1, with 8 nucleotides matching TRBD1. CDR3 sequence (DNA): TGTGCCAGCAGCTTAGGGTACTACAGGGGGGACACTGAAGCTTTCTTT. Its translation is CASSLGYYRGDTEAFF.